The sequence of this T cell receptor beta chain was determined in a study of T-cell memory formation after mild COVID-19. V gave up 5 bases and J gave up 9 bases; unmatched junction bases: 8. This CDR3 has 15 amino acids. CDR1 is MDHEN and CDR2 is SYDVKM in the germline V gene. This clonotype was counted between two and nine times. Each CDR3 protein gets one entry after TCRdb re-called the 5' RACE reads with MiXCR. The sample contains 300,000 to 400,000 distinct CDR3 sequences, around a sixth of which appear only once. The sequence derives from a man aged 18 to 29 who had mild COVID-19 (a few samples of this study predate the infection). Cell type and time point are not known. This chain joins TRBV28 and TRBJ1-6, with 9 bases fitting TRBD1. The material sequenced was PBMCs or a T cell subset sorted from them (not recorded which). CDR3 coding DNA: TGTGCCAGCAGTCTCCGACAGGGGGGTGGTTCACCCCTCCACTTT. Its protein is CASSLRQGGGSPLHF.